These T cell receptor beta chains were read from a single sample in a study of T cells in Graves' hyperthyroidism and ophthalmopathy. MiXCR, applied by TCRdb to the multiplex PCR reads, yields one record per CDR3 protein. This table has 300,000 to 400,000 distinct CDR3 sequences, approximately 22% appearing once. Material: blood. The source of these receptors is a woman aged 45-59 years with Graves' hyperthyroidism. The CDR3 runs from the conserved cysteine through the conserved F or W. A D gene is named only where the DNA matches it firmly. The size entry is marked missing in some rows and otherwise reads once, few, many or a size class.

D gene	J gene	V gene	clone size	CDR3 DNA	CDR3 protein
-	TRBJ2-3	TRBV19	few	TGTGCCAGTAGTAAAATTCGGGGGATGGGCACAGATACGCAGTATTTT	CASSKIRGMGTDTQYF
TRBD1	TRBJ1-3	TRBV2	many	TGTGCCAGCAGTGACCCGGGACAGGGTCAAAACACCATATATTTT	CASSDPGQGQNTIYF
-	TRBJ2-1	TRBV5-1	few	TGCGCCAGCAGCTTGATCGGGGTAAATGAGCAGTTCTTC	CASSLIGVNEQFF
-	TRBJ2-2	TRBV6-6	many	TGTGCCAGCAGTTACTCGAATGGGGGAACCGGGGAGCTGTTTTTT	CASSYSNGGTGELFF
-	TRBJ2-3	TRBV7-3	-	TGTGCCAGCACCCTCGGTTGGGGCGGAGATACGCAGTATTTT	CASTLGWGGDTQYF
TRBD1	TRBJ2-2	TRBV9	-	TGTGCCAGCAGCGTTAGACAGGGCGAGGGGGAGCTGTTTTTT	CASSVRQGEGELFF
TRBD2	TRBJ2-1	TRBV28	many	TGTGCCAGCAGTTTATGGCGGGGCGGGAGATTTGGGTACAGCTCCTACAATGAGCAGTTCTTC	CASSLWRGGRFGYSSYNEQFF
TRBD2	TRBJ2-5	TRBV28	many	TGTGCCAGCAGTTTAAGGGCTAGCGGGAGGGAGACCCAGTACTTC	CASSLRASGRETQYF
-	TRBJ2-3	TRBV30	many	TGTGCCTGGAGTGTTAGGGCTGGTACGCAGTATTTT	CAWSVRAGTQYF
TRBD1	TRBJ1-5	TRBV28	many	TGTGCCAGCAGCACCACAGGGGCCGACCTGGGCAATCAGCCCCAGCATTTT	CASSTTGADLGNQPQHF
-	TRBJ2-7	TRBV16	-	TGTGCCAGCATCCTTCCGGGGAGGGGGGCCGAGCAGTACTTC	CASILPGRGAEQYF
TRBD1	TRBJ2-7	TRBV7-9	-	TGTGCCAGCAGCTTAGGTGGGACAGGGTTCACCTACGAGCAGTACTTC	CASSLGGTGFTYEQYF
-	TRBJ2-2	TRBV20-1	many	TGCAGTGCTAGAGAGTTAGGGACTTCCAACACCGGGGAGCTGTTTTTT	CSARELGTSNTGELFF
-	TRBJ1-2	TRBV29-1	-	TGCAGCGTTGAAAAAAGGGAGGGGCCCCTCAACTATGGCTACACCTTC	CSVEKREGPLNYGYTF
TRBD2	TRBJ2-1	TRBV7-2	many	TGTGCCAGCAGCCCGCGGGAGGGGCCCTCCAATGAGCAGTTCTTC	CASSPREGPSNEQFF
-	TRBJ2-2	TRBV12-3/TRBV12-4	many	TGTGCCAGCAGTTTAGACAGTCTCAACACCGGGGAGCTGTTTTTT	CASSLDSLNTGELFF
-	TRBJ2-1	TRBV7-2	many	TGTGCCAGCAGCTTAGCTCCTTGGGAGCAGTTCTTC	CASSLAPWEQFF
-	TRBJ2-7	TRBV5-1	-	TGCGCCAGCAGCCCCCTTCAGGCAGGGTCCTACGAGCAGTACTTC	CASSPLQAGSYEQYF
TRBD2	TRBJ2-1	TRBV7-9	few	TGTGCCAGCAGCTCCGGAGGGGAGACTAGCGGGAGGACTTGGCGATTGGGTGAGCAGTTCTTC	CASSSGGETSGRTWRLGEQFF
-	TRBJ2-7	TRBV4-1	few	TGCGCCAGCAGCCAAGTTCGGTCAAGCTACGAGCAGTACTTC	CASSQVRSSYEQYF
TRBD1	TRBJ2-1	TRBV6-1	-	TGTGCCAGCAGTTTACACCCCGGACAGGGTTTTCATGAGCAGTTCTTC	CASSLHPGQGFHEQFF
-	TRBJ2-7	TRBV19	-	TGTGCCAGTAGTAGAGCCTCCGAGCAGTACTTC	CASSRASEQYF
-	TRBJ2-2	TRBV19	few	TGTGCCAGTAGTAGTCGGGGCCCAGGGCGGGAGCTGTTTTTT	CASSSRGPGRELFF
-	TRBJ2-7	TRBV6-1	many	TGTGCCAGCAGTGAAGGAAAAGGTTTTCGGGTCTACGAGCAGTACTTC	CASSEGKGFRVYEQYF
-	TRBJ2-1	TRBV6-1	-	TGTGCCAGCAAGGCGGTGTCCTACAATGAGCAGTTCTTC	CASKAVSYNEQFF
-	TRBJ2-3	TRBV5-1	many	TGCGCCAGCAGCTTACAGGGATCGAACACAGATACGCAGTATTTT	CASSLQGSNTDTQYF
-	TRBJ1-1	TRBV2	many	TGTGCCAGCATGGTTACGGTGAACACTGAAGCTTTCTTT	CASMVTVNTEAFF
TRBD1	TRBJ2-2	TRBV7-8	many	TGTGCCAGCAGCTATCGGACAGGGTTGGGCGGGGAGCTGTTTTTT	CASSYRTGLGGELFF
TRBD1	TRBJ1-1	TRBV5-1	many	TGCGCCAGCAGCTTGGTCGGGACAGACATGAACACTGAAGCTTTCTTT	CASSLVGTDMNTEAFF
-	TRBJ1-6	TRBV28	many	TGTGCCAGCAGTTACCACGGGGGGCATAATTCACCCCTCCACTTT	CASSYHGGHNSPLHF
TRBD2	TRBJ2-3	TRBV7-8	many	TGTGCCAGCAGCTTAATACCGGGACTAGCATCAGATACGCAGTATTTT	CASSLIPGLASDTQYF
-	TRBJ2-4	TRBV2	-	TGTGCCAGCAGTGAAGTAAAACGGCAGGGAGTAAGTTCCAAAAACATTCAGTACTTC	CASSEVKRQGVSSKNIQYF
TRBD2	TRBJ2-7	TRBV7-8	many	TGTGCCAGCAGCTTAGTAGCGGGAGACGAGCAGTACTTC	CASSLVAGDEQYF
-	TRBJ1-2	TRBV6-1	many	TGTGCCAGCAGTGGATACAGGGTTGACGGCTACACCTTC	CASSGYRVDGYTF
TRBD1	TRBJ2-7	TRBV7-8	many	TGTGCCACGGCGGGGACAGGGGTATTCTACGAGCAGTACTTC	CATAGTGVFYEQYF
-	TRBJ1-3	TRBV12-3/TRBV12-4	-	TGTGCCAGCAGATCCGGGACGGACTACTCTGGAAACACCATATATTTT	CASRSGTDYSGNTIYF
-	TRBJ1-2	TRBV6-1	-	TGTGCCAGCAGTGCCCTCTGGCGTGGCTACACCTTC	CASSALWRGYTF
-	TRBJ2-7	TRBV10-3	few	TGTGCCATCAGCCGGGACGGTCAGTCCGAGCAGTACTTC	CAISRDGQSEQYF
-	TRBJ2-7	TRBV6-1	many	TGTGCCAGCACTAGGGGGGCTGCCGGCGTGGACGAGCAGTACTTC	CASTRGAAGVDEQYF
-	TRBJ1-6	TRBV27	-	TGTGCCAGCAGTTTAGCCAATAATTCACCCCTCCACTTT	CASSLANNSPLHF
-	TRBJ2-5	TRBV6-1	few	TGTGCCAGCAGATCGGGACCGGGGAGGGAGACCCAGTACTTC	CASRSGPGRETQYF
-	TRBJ1-1	TRBV5-1	few	TGCGCCAGCAGTCGCCTGGGGGTGGAAGCTTTCTTT	CASSRLGVEAFF
TRBD2	TRBJ2-3	TRBV7-3	-	TGTGCCAGCAGCACCCGACTAGCGGGAGGTCTCACGCAAGATACGCAGTATTTT	CASSTRLAGGLTQDTQYF
TRBD1	TRBJ2-2	TRBV2	once	TGTGCCAGCACCCCAGGTGACAGGGTGATCGGGGAGCTGTTTTTT	CASTPGDRVIGELFF